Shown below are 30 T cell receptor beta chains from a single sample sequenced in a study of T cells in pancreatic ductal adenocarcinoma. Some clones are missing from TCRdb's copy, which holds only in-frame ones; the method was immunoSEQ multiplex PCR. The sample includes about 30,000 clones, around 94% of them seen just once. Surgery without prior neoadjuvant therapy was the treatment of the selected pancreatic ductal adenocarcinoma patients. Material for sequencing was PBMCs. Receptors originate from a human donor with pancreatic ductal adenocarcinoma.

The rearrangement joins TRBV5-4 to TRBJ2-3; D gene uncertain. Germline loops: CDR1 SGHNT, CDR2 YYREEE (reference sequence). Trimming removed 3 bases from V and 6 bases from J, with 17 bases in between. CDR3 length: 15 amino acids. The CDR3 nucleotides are TGTGCCAGCAGCTCGGCCGTGGTGTCATCGGATACGCAGTATTTT. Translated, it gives CASSSAVVSSDTQYF.

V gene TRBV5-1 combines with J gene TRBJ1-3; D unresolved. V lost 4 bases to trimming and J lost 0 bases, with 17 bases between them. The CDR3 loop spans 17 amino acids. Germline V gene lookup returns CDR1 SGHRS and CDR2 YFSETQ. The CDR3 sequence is CASSQSLAGSSGNTIYF. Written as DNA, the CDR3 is TGCGCCAGCAGCCAATCCCTTGCGGGGTCCTCTGGAAACACCATATATTTT. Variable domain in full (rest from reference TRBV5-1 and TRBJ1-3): KAGVTQTPRYLIKTRGQQVTLSCSPISGHRSVSWYQQTPGQGLQFLFEYFSETQRNKGNFPGRFSGRQFSNSRSEMNVSTLELGDSALYLCASSQSLAGSSGNTIYFGEGSWLTVV.

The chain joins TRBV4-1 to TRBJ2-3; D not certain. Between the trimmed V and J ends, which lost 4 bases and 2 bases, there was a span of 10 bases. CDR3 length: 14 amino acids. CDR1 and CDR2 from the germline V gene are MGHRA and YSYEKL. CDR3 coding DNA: TGCGCCAGCAGCCGGAACCCACACACAGATACGCAGTATTTT. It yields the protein CASSRNPHTDTQYF.

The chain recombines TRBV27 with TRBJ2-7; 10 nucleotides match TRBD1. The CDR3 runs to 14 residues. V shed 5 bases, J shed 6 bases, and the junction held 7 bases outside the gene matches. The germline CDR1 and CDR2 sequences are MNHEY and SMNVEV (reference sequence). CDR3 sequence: CASSPRDRGAEQYF. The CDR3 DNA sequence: TGTGCCAGCAGTCCGCGGGACAGGGGTGCCGAGCAGTACTTC.

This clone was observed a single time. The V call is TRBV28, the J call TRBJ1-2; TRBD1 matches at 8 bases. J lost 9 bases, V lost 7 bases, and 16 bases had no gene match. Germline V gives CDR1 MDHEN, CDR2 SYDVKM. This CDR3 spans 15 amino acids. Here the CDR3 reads CASKNPGTGNKSYTF. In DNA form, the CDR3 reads TGTGCCAGCAAAAACCCAGGGACAGGCAATAAGAGCTACACCTTC.

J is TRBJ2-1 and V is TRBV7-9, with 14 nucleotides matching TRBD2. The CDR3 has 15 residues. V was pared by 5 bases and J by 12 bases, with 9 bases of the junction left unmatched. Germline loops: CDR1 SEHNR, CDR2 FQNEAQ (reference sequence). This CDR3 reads CASSLGLAGEVRQFF. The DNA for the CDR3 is TGTGCCAGCAGCCTGGGACTAGCGGGAGAAGTAAGGCAGTTCTTC.

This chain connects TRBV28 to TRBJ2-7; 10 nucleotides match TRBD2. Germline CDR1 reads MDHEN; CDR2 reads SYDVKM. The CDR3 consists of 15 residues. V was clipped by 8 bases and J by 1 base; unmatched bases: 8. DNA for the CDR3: TGTGCCAGCTCGCCCGCTAGCGGGGGTTCCTACGAGCAGTACTTC. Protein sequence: CASSPASGGSYEQYF. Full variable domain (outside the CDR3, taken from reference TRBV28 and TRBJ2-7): DVKVTQSSRYLVKRTGEKVFLECVQDMDHENMFWYRQDPGLGLRLIYFSYDVKMKEKGDIPEGYSVSREKKERFSLILESASTNQTSMYLCASSPASGGSYEQYFGPGTRLTVT.

The CDR3 nucleotides read TGTGCCAGCAGCCAAGAAGTAGGGGGCGCCGGGGAGCTGTTTTTT. Translated, it gives CASSQEVGGAGELFF. The chain couples TRBV4-2 to TRBJ2-2; TRBD1 aligns across 7 bases. Per the germline V gene, CDR1 is LGHNA and CDR2 is YNFKEQ. The V segment lost 0 bases and the J segment 6 bases; nucleotides outside the gene matches: 4. This CDR3 is built from 15 residues.

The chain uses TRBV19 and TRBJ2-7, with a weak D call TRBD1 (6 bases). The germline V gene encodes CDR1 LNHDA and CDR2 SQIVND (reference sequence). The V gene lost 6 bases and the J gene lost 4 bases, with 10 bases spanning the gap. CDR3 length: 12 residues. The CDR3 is CASRGQLYEQYF. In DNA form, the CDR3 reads TGTGCCAGTAGAGGACAGCTTTACGAGCAGTACTTC.

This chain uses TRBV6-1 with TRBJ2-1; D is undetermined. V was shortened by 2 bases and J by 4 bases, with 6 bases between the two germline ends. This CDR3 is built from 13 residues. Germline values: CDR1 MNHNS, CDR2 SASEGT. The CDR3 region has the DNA TGTGCCAGCAGTGAAATACGATACAATGAGCAGTTCTTC. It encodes CASSEIRYNEQFF.

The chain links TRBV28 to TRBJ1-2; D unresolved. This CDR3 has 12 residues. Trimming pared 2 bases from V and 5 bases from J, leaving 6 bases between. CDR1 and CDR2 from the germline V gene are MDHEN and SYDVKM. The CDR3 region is CASSLPFYGYTF. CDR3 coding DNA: TGTGCCAGCAGTTTACCTTTTTATGGCTACACCTTC.

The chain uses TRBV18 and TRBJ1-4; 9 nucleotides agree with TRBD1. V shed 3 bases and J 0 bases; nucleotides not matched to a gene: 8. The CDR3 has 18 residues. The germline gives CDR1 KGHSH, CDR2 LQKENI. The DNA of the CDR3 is TGTGCCAGCTCACCGCCGGGACAGGGACTTGCAACTAATGAAAAACTGTTTTTT. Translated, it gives CASSPPGQGLATNEKLFF.

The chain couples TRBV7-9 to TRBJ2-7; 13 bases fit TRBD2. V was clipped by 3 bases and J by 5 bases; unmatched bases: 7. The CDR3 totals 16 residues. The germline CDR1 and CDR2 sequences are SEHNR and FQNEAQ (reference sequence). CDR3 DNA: TGTGCCAGCAGCTTGACTAGCGGGAGGATTCTAGACGAGCAGTACTTC. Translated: CASSLTSGRILDEQYF.

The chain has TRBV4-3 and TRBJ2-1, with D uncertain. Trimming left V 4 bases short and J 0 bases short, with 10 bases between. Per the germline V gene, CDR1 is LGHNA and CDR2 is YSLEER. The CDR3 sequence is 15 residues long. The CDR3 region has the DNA TGCGCCAGCAGCCCCTACTTGAGCTCCTACAATGAGCAGTTCTTC. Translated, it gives CASSPYLSSYNEQFF.

CDR3 amino acids: CSVAFGNEQFF. CDR3 bases: TGCAGCGTTGCTTTTGGGAATGAGCAGTTCTTC. V and J are TRBV29-1 and TRBJ2-1; D gene uncertain. The CDR3 is made up of 11 amino acids. V lost 4 bases and J lost 7, with 8 bases in between. CDR1 is SQVTM, CDR2 ANQGSEA, per germline.

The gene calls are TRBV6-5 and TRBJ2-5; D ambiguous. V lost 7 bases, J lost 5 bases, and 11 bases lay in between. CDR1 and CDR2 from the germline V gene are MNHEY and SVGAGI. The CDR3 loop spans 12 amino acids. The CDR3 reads CASTNRPETQYF. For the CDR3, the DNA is TGTGCCAGCACTAATCGCCCGGAGACCCAGTACTTC.

In DNA, the CDR3 is TGTGCCAGCTCACCACCCGGGACTGAGCAAGGTGTGCAGTACTTC. Translated: CASSPPGTEQGVQYF. The chain combines TRBV18 with TRBJ2-7, with a possible D match to TRBD2 (6 bases). Germline-derived CDR1 and CDR2 are KGHSH and LQKENI. V lost 0 bases and J 9 bases, leaving 18 bases between the germline ends. The CDR3 totals 15 residues.

CDR3 in DNA: TGTGCCAGCAGTGGGGTGAGGGTTGGCTACACCTTC. This translates into CASSGVRVGYTF. The chain links TRBV6-1 to TRBJ1-2; D gene uncertain. Germline CDR1 reads MNHNS; CDR2 reads SASEGT. With 4 bases removed from V and 7 bases from J, the gap between germline ends came to 10 bases. The CDR3 has 12 residues.

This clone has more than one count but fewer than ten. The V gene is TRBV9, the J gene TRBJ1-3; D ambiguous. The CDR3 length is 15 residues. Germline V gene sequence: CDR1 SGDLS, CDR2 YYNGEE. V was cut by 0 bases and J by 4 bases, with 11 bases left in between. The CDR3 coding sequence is TGTGCCAGCAGCGTAGGGACCTCGCGGGGAAACACCATATATTTT. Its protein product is CASSVGTSRGNTIYF.

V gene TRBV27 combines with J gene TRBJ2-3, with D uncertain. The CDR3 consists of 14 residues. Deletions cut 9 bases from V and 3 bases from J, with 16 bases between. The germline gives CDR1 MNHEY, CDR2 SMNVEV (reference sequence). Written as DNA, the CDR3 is TGTGCCAGTAAGAAATTCGGTGCTACAGATACGCAGTATTTT. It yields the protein CASKKFGATDTQYF.

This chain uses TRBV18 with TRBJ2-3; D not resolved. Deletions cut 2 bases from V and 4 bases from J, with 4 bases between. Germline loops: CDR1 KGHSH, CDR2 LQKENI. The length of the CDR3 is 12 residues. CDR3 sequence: CASSPTPDTQYF. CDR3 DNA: TGTGCCAGCTCACCAACCCCAGATACGCAGTATTTT.

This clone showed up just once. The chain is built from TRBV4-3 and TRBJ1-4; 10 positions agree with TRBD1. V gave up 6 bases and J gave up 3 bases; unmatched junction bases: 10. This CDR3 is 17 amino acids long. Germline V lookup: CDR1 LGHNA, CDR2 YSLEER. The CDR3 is CASRPGTGVVANEKLFF. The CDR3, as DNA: TGCGCCAGCAGGCCCGGGACAGGGGTTGTAGCTAATGAAAAACTGTTTTTT.

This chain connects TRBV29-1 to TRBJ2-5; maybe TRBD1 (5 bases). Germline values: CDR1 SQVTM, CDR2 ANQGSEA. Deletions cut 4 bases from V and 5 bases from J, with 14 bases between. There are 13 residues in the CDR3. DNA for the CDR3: TGCAGCGTTGGGCAGGGCCAGGCGGAGACCCAGTACTTC. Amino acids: CSVGQGQAETQYF.

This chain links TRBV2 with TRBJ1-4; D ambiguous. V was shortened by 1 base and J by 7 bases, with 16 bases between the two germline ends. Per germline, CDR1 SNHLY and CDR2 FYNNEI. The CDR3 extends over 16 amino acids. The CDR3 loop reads CASSEDGRVGVEKLFF. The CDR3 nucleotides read TGTGCCAGCAGTGAAGATGGGAGGGTTGGCGTTGAAAAACTGTTTTTT.

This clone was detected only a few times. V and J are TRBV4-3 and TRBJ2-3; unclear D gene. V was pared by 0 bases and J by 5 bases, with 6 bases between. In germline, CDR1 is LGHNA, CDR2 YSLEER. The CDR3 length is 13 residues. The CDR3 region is CASSQDLKDTQYF. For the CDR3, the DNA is TGCGCCAGCAGCCAAGATCTGAAAGATACGCAGTATTTT.

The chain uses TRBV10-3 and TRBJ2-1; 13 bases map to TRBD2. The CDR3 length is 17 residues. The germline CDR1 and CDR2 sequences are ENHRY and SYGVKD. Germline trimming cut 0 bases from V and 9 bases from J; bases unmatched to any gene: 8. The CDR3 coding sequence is TGTGCCATCAGTGAGTCTGGTACTAGCGGGAGGGGTGTTGAGCAGTTCTTC. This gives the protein CAISESGTSGRGVEQFF.

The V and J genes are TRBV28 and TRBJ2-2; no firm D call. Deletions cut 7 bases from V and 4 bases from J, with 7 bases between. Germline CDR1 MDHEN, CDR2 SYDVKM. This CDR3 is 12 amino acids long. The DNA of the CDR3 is TGTGCCAGCATTAGACGCACCGGGGAGCTGTTTTTT. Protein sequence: CASIRRTGELFF.

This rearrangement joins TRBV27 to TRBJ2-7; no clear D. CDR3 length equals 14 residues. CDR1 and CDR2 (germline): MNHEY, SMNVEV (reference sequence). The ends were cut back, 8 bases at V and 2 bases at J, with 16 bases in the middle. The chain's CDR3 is CASRPATITYEQYF. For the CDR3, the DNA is TGTGCCAGCCGCCCGGCGACGATTACCTACGAGCAGTACTTC.

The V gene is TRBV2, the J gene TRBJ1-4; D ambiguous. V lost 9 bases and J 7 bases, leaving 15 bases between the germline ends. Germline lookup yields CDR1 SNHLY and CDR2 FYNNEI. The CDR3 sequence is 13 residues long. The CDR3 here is CASCGLSGEKLFF. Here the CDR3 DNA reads TGTGCCAGTTGCGGGCTTTCTGGTGAAAAACTGTTTTTT.

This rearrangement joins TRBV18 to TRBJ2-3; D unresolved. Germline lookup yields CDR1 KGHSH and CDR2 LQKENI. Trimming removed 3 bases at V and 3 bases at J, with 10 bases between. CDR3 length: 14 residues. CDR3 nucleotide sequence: TGTGCCAGCTCACCTAACCCCCAGACAGATACGCAGTATTTT. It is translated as CASSPNPQTDTQYF.